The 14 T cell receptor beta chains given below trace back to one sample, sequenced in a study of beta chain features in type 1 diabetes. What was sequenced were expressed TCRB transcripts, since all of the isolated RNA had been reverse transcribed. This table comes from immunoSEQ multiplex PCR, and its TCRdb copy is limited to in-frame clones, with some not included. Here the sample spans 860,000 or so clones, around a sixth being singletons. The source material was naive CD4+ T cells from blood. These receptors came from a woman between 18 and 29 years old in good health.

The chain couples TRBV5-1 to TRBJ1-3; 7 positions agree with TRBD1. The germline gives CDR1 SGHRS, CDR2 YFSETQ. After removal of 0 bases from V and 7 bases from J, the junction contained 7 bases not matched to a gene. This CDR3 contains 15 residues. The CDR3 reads CASSLGTGFANTIYF. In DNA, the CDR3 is TGCGCCAGCAGCTTGGGGACAGGATTTGCGAACACCATATATTTT.

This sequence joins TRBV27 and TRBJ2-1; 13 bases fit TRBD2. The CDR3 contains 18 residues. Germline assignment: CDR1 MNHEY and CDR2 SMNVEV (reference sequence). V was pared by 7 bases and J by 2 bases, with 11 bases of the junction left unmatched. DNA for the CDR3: TGTGCCAGCATCCCCCAAGGGGGACTAGCGGGACCCTACAATGAGCAGTTCTTC. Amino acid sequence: CASIPQGGLAGPYNEQFF.

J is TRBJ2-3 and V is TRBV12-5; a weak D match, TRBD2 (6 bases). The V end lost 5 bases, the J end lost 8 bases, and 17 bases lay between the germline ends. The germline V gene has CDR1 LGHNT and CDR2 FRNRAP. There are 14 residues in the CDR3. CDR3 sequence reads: CASGPEWGDGTQYF. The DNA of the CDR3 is TGTGCTAGTGGTCCGGAGTGGGGGGACGGTACGCAGTATTTT.

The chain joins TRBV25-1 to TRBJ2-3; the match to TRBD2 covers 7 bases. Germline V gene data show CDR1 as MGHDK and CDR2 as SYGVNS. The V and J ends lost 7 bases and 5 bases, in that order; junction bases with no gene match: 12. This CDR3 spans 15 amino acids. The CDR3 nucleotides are TGTGCCAGCAAAGAGGGCGGGGGACCCCAAGATACGCAGTATTTT. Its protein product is CASKEGGGPQDTQYF.

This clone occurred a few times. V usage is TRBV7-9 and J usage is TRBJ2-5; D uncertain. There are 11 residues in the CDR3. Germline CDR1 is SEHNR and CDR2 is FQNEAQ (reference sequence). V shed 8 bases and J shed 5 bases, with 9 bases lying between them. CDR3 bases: TGTGCCAGCCCAGGTTGGGAGACCCAGTACTTC. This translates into CASPGWETQYF.

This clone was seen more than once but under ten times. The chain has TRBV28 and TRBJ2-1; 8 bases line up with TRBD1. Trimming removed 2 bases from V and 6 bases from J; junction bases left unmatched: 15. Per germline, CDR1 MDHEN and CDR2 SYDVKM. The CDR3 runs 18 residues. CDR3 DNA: TGTGCCAGCAGTTTAGAGGGACAGGTTGCTGCATGGGTCAATGAGCAGTTCTTC. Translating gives CASSLEGQVAAWVNEQFF.

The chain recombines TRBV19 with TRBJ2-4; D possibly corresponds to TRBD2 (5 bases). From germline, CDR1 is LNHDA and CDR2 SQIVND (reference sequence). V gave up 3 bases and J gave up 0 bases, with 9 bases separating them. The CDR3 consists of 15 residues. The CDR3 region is CASSMFRGAKNIQYF. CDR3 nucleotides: TGTGCCAGTAGTATGTTCCGGGGAGCCAAAAACATTCAGTACTTC.

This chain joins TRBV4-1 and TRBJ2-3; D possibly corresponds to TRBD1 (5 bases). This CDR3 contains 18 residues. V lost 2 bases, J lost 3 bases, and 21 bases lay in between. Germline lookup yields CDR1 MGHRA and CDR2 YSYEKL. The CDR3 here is CASSQLHGARFRTDTQYF. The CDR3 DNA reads TGCGCCAGCAGCCAACTTCATGGGGCCAGGTTCCGAACAGATACGCAGTATTTT.

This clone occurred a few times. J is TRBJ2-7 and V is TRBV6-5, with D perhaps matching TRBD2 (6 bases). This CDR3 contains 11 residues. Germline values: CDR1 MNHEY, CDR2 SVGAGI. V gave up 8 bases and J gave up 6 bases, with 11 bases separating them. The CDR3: CASLRGAEQYF. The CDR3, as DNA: TGTGCCAGCCTGCGGGGCGCCGAGCAGTACTTC.

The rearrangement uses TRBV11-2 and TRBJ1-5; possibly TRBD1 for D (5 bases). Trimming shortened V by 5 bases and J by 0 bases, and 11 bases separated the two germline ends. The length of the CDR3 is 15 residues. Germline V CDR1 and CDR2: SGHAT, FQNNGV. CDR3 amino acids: CASSQGGYSNQPQHF. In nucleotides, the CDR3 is TGTGCCAGCAGCCAGGGAGGGTATAGCAATCAGCCCCAGCATTTT. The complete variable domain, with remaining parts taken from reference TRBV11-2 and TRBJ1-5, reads EAGVAQSPRYKIIEKRQSVAFWCNPISGHATLYWYQQILGQGPKLLIQFQNNGVVDDSQLPKDRFSAERLKGVDSTLKIQPAKLEDSAVYLCASSQGGYSNQPQHFGDGTRLSIL.

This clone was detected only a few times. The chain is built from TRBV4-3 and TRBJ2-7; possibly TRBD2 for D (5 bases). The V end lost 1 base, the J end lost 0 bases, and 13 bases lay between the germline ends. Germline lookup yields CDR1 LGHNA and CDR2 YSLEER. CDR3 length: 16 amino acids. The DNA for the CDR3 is TGCGCCAGCAGCCAAGTCGGCTCGCGGGCCTCCTACGAGCAGTACTTC. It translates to CASSQVGSRASYEQYF.

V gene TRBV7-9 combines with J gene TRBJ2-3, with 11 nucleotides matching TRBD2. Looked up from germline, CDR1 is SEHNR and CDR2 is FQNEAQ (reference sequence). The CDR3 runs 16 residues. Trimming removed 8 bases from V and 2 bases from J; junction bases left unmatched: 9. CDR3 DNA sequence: TGTGCCAGCCAAGCTCGACTAGCGGGACCCACAGATACGCAGTATTTT. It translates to CASQARLAGPTDTQYF.

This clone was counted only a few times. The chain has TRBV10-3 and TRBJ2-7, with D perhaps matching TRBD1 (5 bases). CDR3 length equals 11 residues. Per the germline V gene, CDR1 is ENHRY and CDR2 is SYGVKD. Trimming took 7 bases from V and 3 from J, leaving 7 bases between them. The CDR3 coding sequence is TGTGCCATCAAGACAGACTACGAGCAGTACTTC. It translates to CAIKTDYEQYF.

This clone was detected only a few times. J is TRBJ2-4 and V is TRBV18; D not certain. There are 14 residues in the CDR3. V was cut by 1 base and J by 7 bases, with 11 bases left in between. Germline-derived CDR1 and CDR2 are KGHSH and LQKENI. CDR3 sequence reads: CASSPLITNNIQYF. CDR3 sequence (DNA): TGTGCCAGCTCACCACTGATCACGAATAACATTCAGTACTTC.